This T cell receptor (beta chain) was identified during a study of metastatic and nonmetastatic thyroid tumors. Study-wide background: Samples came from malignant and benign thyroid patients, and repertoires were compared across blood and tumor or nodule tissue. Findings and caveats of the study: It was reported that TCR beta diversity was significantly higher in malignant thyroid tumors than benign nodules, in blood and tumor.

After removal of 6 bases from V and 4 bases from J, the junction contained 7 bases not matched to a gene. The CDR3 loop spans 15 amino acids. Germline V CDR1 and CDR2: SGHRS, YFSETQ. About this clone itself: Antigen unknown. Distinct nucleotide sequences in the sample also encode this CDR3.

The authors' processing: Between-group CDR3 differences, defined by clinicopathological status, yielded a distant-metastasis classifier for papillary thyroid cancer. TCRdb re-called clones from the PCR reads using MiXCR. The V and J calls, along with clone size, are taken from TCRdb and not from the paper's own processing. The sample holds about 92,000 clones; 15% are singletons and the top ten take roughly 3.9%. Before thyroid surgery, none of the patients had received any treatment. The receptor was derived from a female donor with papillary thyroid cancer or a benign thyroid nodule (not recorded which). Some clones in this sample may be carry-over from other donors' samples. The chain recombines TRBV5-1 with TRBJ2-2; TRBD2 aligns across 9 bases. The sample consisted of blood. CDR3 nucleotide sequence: TGCGCCAGCAATAGGGCTAGCGGGGTCACCGGGGAGCTGTTTTTT. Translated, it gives CASNRASGVTGELFF. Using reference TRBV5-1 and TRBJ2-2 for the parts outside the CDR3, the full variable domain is KAGVTQTPRYLIKTRGQQVTLSCSPISGHRSVSWYQQTPGQGLQFLFEYFSETQRNKGNFPGRFSGRQFSNSRSEMNVSTLELGDSALYLCASNRASGVTGELFFGEGSRLTVL.